This T cell receptor beta chain emerged from a study of T cells after yellow fever vaccination. This clonotype came up a few times. From germline, CDR1 is KGHDR and CDR2 SFDVKD. The CDR3 is 16 residues long. The junction had 10 bases not matched to a gene; V was cut back by 4 bases and J by 7 bases. Via MiXCR, TCRdb re-called the 5' RACE reads, giving one row per CDR3 protein. In the table there are hundreds of thousands of distinct CDR3 sequences, about 13% of which are singletons. The clonotype was recovered from a man younger than 45 who received the YFV17D yellow fever vaccine. The specimen was PBMCs, collected on the day of the yellow fever booster vaccination. The V and J genes are TRBV24-1 and TRBJ2-1; 9 bases agree with TRBD1. The CDR3 region is CATSDRGQGRGNEQFF. CDR3 sequence (DNA): TGTGCCACCAGTGACCGGGGACAGGGAAGGGGGAATGAGCAGTTCTTC.